Detailed here is one TCR beta chain. Its antigen is unidentified. Researchers used 5'RACE with constant-segment primers to make TCR alpha and TCR beta cDNA libraries that carry sample barcodes and UMIs. TCRdb re-derived calls from the 5' RACE reads in MiXCR, one entry per CDR3 protein. The data hold about 350,000 distinct CDR3 sequences, with roughly an eighth observed a single time. CDR3 length equals 13 residues. CDR1 is MGHDK, CDR2 SYGVNS, per germline. V trimming: 7 bases; J trimming: 6 bases; junction bases outside the gene matches: 7. The source of the sample is a study of T-cell memory formation after mild COVID-19. Broader study findings: The appearance of some responding clones in pre-infection memory suggested that cross-reactive memory joined. Clones which contracted sat mainly in CM and EM if CD4+, and in EMRA if CD8+. A second wave expanding day 15 to 37 was CD4+-biased; contracting clones were balanced.

The source material was PBMCs or a T cell subset sorted from them (not recorded which). V and J are TRBV25-1 and TRBJ2-7; 9 bases map to TRBD1. The receptor was isolated from a man younger than 30 who had mild COVID-19 (a few samples of this study predate the infection). Cell type and time point are not known. This CDR3 is CASNGQGFLEQYF. CDR3 nucleotide sequence: TGTGCCAGCAACGGACAGGGGTTTCTCGAGCAGTACTTC.